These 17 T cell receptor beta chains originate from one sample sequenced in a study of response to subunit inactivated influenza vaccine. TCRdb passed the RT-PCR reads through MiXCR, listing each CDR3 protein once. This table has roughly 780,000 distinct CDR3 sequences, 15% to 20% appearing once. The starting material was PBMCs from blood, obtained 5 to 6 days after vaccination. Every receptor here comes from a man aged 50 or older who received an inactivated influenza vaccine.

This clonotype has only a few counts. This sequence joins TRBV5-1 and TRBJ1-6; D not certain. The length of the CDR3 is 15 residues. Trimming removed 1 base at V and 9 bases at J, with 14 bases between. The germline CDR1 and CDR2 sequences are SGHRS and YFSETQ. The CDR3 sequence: CASSLNDGKGSPLHF. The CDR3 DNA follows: TGCGCCAGCAGCTTGAACGACGGAAAGGGTTCACCCCTCCACTTT.

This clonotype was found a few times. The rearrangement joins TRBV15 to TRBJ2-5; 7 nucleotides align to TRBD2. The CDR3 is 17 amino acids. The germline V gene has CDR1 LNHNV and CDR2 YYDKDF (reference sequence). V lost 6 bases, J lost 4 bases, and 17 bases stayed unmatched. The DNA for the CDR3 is TGTGCCACCAGGAGCCTGTGGGGCGGGGGTAGTCGAGAGACCCAGTACTTC. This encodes CATRSLWGGGSRETQYF.

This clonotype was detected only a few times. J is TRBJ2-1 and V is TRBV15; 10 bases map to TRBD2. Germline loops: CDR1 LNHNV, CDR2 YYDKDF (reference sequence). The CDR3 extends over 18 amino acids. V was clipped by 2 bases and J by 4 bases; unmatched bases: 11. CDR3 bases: TGTGCCACCAGCAGATCCCCCCGGCTAGCGGGGGTTTACAATGAGCAGTTCTTC. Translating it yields CATSRSPRLAGVYNEQFF.

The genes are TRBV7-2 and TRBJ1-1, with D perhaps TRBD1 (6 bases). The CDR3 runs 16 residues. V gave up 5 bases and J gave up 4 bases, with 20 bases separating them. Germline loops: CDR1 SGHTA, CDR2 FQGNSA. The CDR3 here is CASSPRPIDRTTEAFF. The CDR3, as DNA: TGTGCCAGCAGCCCACGCCCAATAGACAGGACCACTGAAGCTTTCTTT.

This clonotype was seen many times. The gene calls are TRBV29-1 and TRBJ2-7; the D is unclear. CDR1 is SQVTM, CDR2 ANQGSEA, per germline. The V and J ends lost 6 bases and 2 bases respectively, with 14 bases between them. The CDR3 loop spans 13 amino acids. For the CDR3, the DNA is TGCAGCGTGGATCTTCATGGGGCCTACGAGCAGTACTTC. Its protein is CSVDLHGAYEQYF.

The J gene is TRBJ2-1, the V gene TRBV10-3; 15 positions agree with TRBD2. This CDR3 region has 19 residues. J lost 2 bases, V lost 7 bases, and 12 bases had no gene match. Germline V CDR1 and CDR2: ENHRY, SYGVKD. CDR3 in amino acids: CAITNGLAGGPGTYNEQFF. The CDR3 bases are TGTGCCATCACTAACGGACTAGCGGGGGGGCCTGGGACCTACAATGAGCAGTTCTTC.

The CDR3 loop reads CASMTTNEKLFF. CDR3 sequence (DNA): TGTGCCAGCATGACGACAAATGAAAAACTGTTTTTT. This chain joins TRBV2 and TRBJ1-4; unclear D gene. CDR1 and CDR2 (germline): SNHLY, FYNNEI. V was pared by 7 bases and J by 5 bases, with 8 bases between. The CDR3 is made up of 12 amino acids. The variable domain in full, completed from reference TRBV2 and TRBJ1-4, reads EPEVTQTPSHQVTQMGQEVILRCVPISNHLYFYWYRQILGQKVEFLVSFYNNEISEKSEIFDDQFSVERPDGSNFTLKIRSTKLEDSAMYFCASMTTNEKLFFGSGTQLSVL.

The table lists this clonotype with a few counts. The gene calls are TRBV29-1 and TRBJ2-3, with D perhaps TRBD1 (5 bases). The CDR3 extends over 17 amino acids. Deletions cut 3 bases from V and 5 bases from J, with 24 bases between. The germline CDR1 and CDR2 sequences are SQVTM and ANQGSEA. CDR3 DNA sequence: TGCAGCGTTGATGGGGCGTGGGATGCCCCCAGGGTAGATACGCAGTATTTT. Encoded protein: CSVDGAWDAPRVDTQYF.

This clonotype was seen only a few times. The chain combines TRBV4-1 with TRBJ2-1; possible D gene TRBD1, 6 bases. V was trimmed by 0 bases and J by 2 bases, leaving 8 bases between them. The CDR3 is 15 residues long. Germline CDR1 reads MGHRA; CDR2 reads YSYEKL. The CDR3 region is CASSQDGGPYNEQFF. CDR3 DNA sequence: TGCGCCAGCAGCCAAGATGGGGGCCCCTACAATGAGCAGTTCTTC.

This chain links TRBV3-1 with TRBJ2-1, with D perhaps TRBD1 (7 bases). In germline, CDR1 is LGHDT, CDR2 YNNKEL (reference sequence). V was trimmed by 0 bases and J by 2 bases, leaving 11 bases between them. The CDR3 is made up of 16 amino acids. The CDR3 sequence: CASSQDAGTAYNEQFF. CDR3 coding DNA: TGTGCCAGCAGCCAAGATGCGGGGACAGCCTACAATGAGCAGTTCTTC.

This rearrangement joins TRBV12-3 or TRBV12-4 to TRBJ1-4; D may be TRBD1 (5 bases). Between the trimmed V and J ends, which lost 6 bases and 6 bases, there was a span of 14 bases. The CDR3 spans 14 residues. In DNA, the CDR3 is TGTGCCAGCAGCCCCGGGACGTATGATGAAAAACTGTTTTTT. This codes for CASSPGTYDEKLFF.

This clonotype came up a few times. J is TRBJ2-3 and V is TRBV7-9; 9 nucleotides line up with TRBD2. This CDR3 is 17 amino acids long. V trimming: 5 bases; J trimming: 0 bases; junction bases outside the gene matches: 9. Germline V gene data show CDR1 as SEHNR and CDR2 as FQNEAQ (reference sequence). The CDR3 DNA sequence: TGTGCCAGCAGCGATAGCGGGGGAGACCCTAGCACAGATACGCAGTATTTT. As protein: CASSDSGGDPSTDTQYF.

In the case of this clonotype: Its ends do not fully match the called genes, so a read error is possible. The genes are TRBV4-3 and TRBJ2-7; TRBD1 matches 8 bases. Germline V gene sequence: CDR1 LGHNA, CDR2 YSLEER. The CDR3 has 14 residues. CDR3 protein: CASSQDRVSYEHYF. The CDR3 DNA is TGCGCCAGCAGCCAGGACAGGGTCTCCTACGAGCACTACTTC.

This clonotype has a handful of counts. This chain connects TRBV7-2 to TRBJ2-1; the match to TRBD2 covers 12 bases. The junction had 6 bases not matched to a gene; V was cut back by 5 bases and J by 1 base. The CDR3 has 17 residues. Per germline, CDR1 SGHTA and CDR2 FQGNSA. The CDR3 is CASSPRLAGVSYNEQFF. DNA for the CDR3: TGTGCCAGCAGCCCCAGACTAGCGGGGGTGTCCTACAATGAGCAGTTCTTC.

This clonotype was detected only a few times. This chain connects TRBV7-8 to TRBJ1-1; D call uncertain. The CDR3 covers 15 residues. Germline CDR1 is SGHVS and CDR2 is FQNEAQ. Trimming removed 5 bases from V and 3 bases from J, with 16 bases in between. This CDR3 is CASSQYPLSDTEAFF. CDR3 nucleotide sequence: TGTGCCAGCAGCCAATACCCTCTTTCTGACACTGAAGCTTTCTTT.

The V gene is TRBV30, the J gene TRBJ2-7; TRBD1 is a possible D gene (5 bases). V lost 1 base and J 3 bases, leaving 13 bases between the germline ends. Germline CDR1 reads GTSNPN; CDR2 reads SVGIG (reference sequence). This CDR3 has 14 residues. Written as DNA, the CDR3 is TGTGCCTGGAGTGCAGACAGTGGTATCTACGAGCAGTACTTC. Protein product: CAWSADSGIYEQYF.

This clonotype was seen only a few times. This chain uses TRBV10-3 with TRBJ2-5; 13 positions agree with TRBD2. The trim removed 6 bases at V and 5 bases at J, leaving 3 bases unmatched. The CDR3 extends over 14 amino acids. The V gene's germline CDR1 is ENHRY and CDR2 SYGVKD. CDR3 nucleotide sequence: TGTGCCATCAGCGAGGGACTAGCGGGGGAGACCCAGTACTTC. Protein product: CAISEGLAGETQYF.